The T cell receptor beta chain under discussion was sequenced for a study of shared clonotypes between healthy human individuals. Worth noting for this clone: The junction departs from the called germline gene at one end, perhaps through a read error.

Generated by immunoSEQ multiplex PCR, the TCRdb table keeps only in-frame clones and is missing some. This table holds hundreds of thousands of clones, roughly 73% found once. The germline V gene has CDR1 SEHNR and CDR2 FQNEAQ (reference sequence). The CDR3 runs to 13 residues. V and J are TRBV7-9 and TRBJ2-1, with D possibly TRBD1 on 6 matching bases. Sequencing was performed on memory CD4+ T cells sorted from blood. Subset indicated: CD45RA-negative fraction. The clonotype originates from a woman aged 25-40 years in good health. Here the CDR3 reads CASSLTGQNSPLF. The CDR3 nucleotides are TGTGCCAGCAGCTTAACCGGACAGAATTCCCCCCTCTTC. Full variable domain (rest looked up from reference TRBV7-9 and TRBJ2-1): DTGVSQNPRHKITKRGQNVTFRCDPISEHNRLYWYRQTLGQGPEFLTYFQNEAQLEKSRLLSDRFSAERPKGSFSTLEIQRTEQGDSAMYLCASSLTGQNSPLFGPGTRLTVL.